The 21 T cell receptor beta chains in this list originate from one sample, sequenced in a study of cytotoxic CD8 clonotypes in ibrutinib-treated CLL. Sequencing used immunoSEQ multiplex PCR; TCRdb keeps in-frame clones, though not all of them. Here the sample spans about 25,000 clones, around 84% being singletons. Sequenced here: PBMCs, sampled before ibrutinib treatment. The origin of the receptors is a human donor with chronic lymphocytic leukemia.

The chain links TRBV2 to TRBJ2-1, with a possible D match to TRBD2 (6 bases). Per the germline V gene, CDR1 is SNHLY and CDR2 is FYNNEI. This CDR3 is 14 amino acids long. With 6 bases removed from V and 6 bases from J, the gap between germline ends came to 15 bases. The CDR3 sequence: CASRTGGIGNEQFF. As DNA, the CDR3 is TGTGCCAGCAGGACGGGCGGGATAGGCAATGAGCAGTTCTTC.

This rearrangement joins TRBV29-1 to TRBJ2-1; 8 bases fit TRBD2. The trim removed 4 bases at V and 4 bases at J, leaving 9 bases unmatched. The CDR3 runs 15 residues. The germline CDR1 and CDR2 sequences are SQVTM and ANQGSEA. CDR3 sequence: CSVAFREGPYNEQFF. For the CDR3, the DNA is TGCAGCGTTGCATTTCGGGAGGGCCCATACAATGAGCAGTTCTTC.

The J gene is TRBJ1-1, the V gene TRBV30; D is perhaps TRBD1 (6 bases). Trimming cost V 2 bases and J 7 bases, with 20 bases left between them. The CDR3 runs 15 residues. Germline V gene data show CDR1 as GTSNPN and CDR2 as SVGIG (reference sequence). The CDR3 DNA is TGTGCCTGGAGTCCGTCGGGGGCGCGGTACATTGAAGCTTTCTTT. It yields the protein CAWSPSGARYIEAFF.

V gene TRBV5-4 combines with J gene TRBJ2-2; TRBD2 aligns across 9 bases. The CDR3 is made up of 17 amino acids. J gave up 0 bases and V 4 bases, and 7 bases lay outside the gene matches. Germline loops: CDR1 SGHNT, CDR2 YYREEE (reference sequence). CDR3: CASSPGLAGPNTGELFF. The CDR3 coding sequence is TGTGCCAGCAGCCCGGGTCTAGCGGGGCCGAACACCGGGGAGCTGTTTTTT.

The chain combines TRBV27 with TRBJ1-3, with TRBD1 as a possible D gene (6 bases). The CDR3 covers 16 residues. The germline gives CDR1 MNHEY, CDR2 SMNVEV (reference sequence). Trimming took off 5 bases at V and 0 bases at J, with 14 bases between the two ends. The CDR3 DNA sequence: TGTGCCAGCAGTGCCCGACAGGACCTCTCTGGAAACACCATATATTTT. Translated, it gives CASSARQDLSGNTIYF.

The chain combines TRBV9 with TRBJ2-1; D unclear. Germline assignment: CDR1 SGDLS and CDR2 YYNGEE. V was pared by 0 bases and J by 0 bases, with 7 bases between. The CDR3 is 15 amino acids. The CDR3, as DNA: TGTGCCAGCAGCGTAGAAATGGCCTCCTACAATGAGCAGTTCTTC. It encodes CASSVEMASYNEQFF.

This clone was seen more than once but under ten times. The rearrangement uses TRBV29-1 and TRBJ2-2, with D possibly being TRBD1 (6 bases). V was cut by 7 bases and J by 7 bases, with 19 bases left in between. The CDR3 totals 14 residues. The V gene's germline CDR1 is SQVTM and CDR2 ANQGSEA. The CDR3 sequence is CSAGQGTGSGELFF. CDR3 nucleotides: TGCAGCGCCGGGCAGGGGACGGGCAGCGGGGAGCTGTTTTTT.

CDR3 region: CASSIGQTYTGELFF. CDR3 coding DNA: TGTGCCAGTAGTATTGGACAGACCTACACCGGGGAGCTGTTTTTT. The gene calls are TRBV19 and TRBJ2-2, with a weak D call TRBD1 (6 bases). CDR3 length: 15 amino acids. The ends were cut back, 3 bases at V and 3 bases at J, with 11 bases in the middle. Germline V gene data show CDR1 as LNHDA and CDR2 as SQIVND (reference sequence).

This chain connects TRBV11-2 to TRBJ1-1; D gene unclear. Germline-derived CDR1 and CDR2 are SGHAT and FQNNGV. This CDR3 spans 11 amino acids. V was pared by 5 bases and J by 1 base, with 2 bases between. The DNA for the CDR3 is TGTGCCAGCAGCACGAACACTGAAGCTTTCTTT. Protein: CASSTNTEAFF.

The chain has TRBV7-8 and TRBJ1-5; maybe TRBD1 (6 bases). The CDR3 has 13 residues. Trimming took off 8 bases at V and 7 bases at J, with 15 bases between the two ends. Germline CDR1 is SGHVS and CDR2 is FQNEAQ. The CDR3 coding sequence is TGTGCCAGCTCGCGGGGGCGGGGGCAGCCCCAGCATTTT. Protein sequence: CASSRGRGQPQHF.

The chain employs TRBV2 and TRBJ2-5; 11 bases are a match to TRBD2. Germline V gene lookup returns CDR1 SNHLY and CDR2 FYNNEI. The CDR3 totals 15 residues. The junction had 10 bases not matched to a gene; V was cut back by 8 bases and J by 5 bases. The CDR3 here is CASVRLAGGRETQYF. The CDR3 DNA follows: TGTGCCAGCGTTCGGCTAGCGGGAGGCCGGGAGACCCAGTACTTC.

The chain has TRBV28 and TRBJ2-5; 8 bases are a match to TRBD2. V gave up 5 bases and J gave up 3 bases; unmatched junction bases: 5. The germline gives CDR1 MDHEN, CDR2 SYDVKM. The CDR3 has 14 amino acids. The CDR3, as DNA: TGTGCCAGCAGTCCCGGGGGGGGCAAAGAGACCCAGTACTTC. Amino acid sequence: CASSPGGGKETQYF.

V is TRBV6-1 and J is TRBJ2-5; no reliable D call. Germline CDR1 reads MNHNS; CDR2 reads SASEGT. The CDR3 has 12 residues. V lost 2 bases to trimming and J lost 4 bases, with 5 bases between them. For the CDR3, the DNA is TGTGCCAGCAGTGAAAATCTAGAGACCCAGTACTTC. This encodes CASSENLETQYF.

This CDR3 reads CASSQGAPMNTEAFF. CDR3 nucleotide sequence: TGTGCCAGCAGCCAGGGGGCGCCGATGAACACTGAAGCTTTCTTT. J is TRBJ1-1 and V is TRBV9; 8 bases map to TRBD1. The CDR3 spans 15 residues. Germline V lookup: CDR1 SGDLS, CDR2 YYNGEE. V dropped 4 bases and J dropped 0; count of bases not matched to a gene: 5.

This clone was picked up one time. The genes are TRBV6-5 and TRBJ1-4; maybe TRBD1 (5 bases). V lost 6 bases to trimming and J lost 7 bases, with 9 bases between them. This CDR3 has 12 amino acids. Germline V CDR1 and CDR2: MNHEY, SVGAGI. CDR3 protein: CASRGRPEKLFF. CDR3 sequence (DNA): TGTGCCAGCAGGGGACGCCCTGAAAAACTGTTTTTT.

This clone appeared once. This chain links TRBV2 with TRBJ2-2; no reliable D call. This CDR3 region has 14 residues. Per germline, CDR1 SNHLY and CDR2 FYNNEI. Trimming took off 2 bases at V and 0 bases at J, with 4 bases between the two ends. The CDR3 bases are TGTGCCAGCAGTGAACAGGCGAACACCGGGGAGCTGTTTTTT. Amino acid sequence: CASSEQANTGELFF.

The chain links TRBV5-1 to TRBJ2-7; 7 bases match TRBD1. This CDR3 region has 15 residues. After removal of 4 bases from V and 4 bases from J, the junction contained 11 bases not matched to a gene. Germline V gene sequence: CDR1 SGHRS, CDR2 YFSETQ. In DNA, the CDR3 is TGCGCCAGCAGCATTGGGACAGTTGGGTCATACGAGCAGTACTTC. It translates to CASSIGTVGSYEQYF.

CDR3 sequence: CASSQQGVTEAFF. CDR3 coding DNA: TGTGCCAGCAGCCAACAGGGGGTTACTGAAGCTTTCTTT. The chain uses TRBV7-3 and TRBJ1-1; TRBD1 aligns across 8 bases. Germline V gene data show CDR1 as SGHTA and CDR2 as FQGTGA. This CDR3 comprises 13 residues. Trimming cost V 5 bases and J 5 bases; bases outside gene matches: 4.

The V call is TRBV7-2, the J call TRBJ1-2, with 8 nucleotides matching TRBD1. Germline loops: CDR1 SGHTA, CDR2 FQGNSA. The length of the CDR3 is 17 residues. J was trimmed by 4 bases and V by 4 bases; bases with no gene match: 14. The CDR3 region is CASSSGGAGRVGYGYTF. The DNA of the CDR3 is TGTGCCAGCAGCTCAGGGGGCGCAGGTCGGGTCGGCTATGGCTACACCTTC. The variable domain in full, with the rest retrieved from reference TRBV7-2 and TRBJ1-2, is GAGVSQSPSNKVTEKGKDVELRCDPISGHTALYWYRQSLGQGLEFLIYFQGNSAPDKSGLPSDRFSAERTGGSVSTLTIQRTQQEDSAVYLCASSSGGAGRVGYGYTFGSGTRLTVV.

The V gene is TRBV28, the J gene TRBJ1-1; no reliable D call. CDR3 length: 13 amino acids. V was trimmed by 8 bases and J by 4 bases, leaving 14 bases between them. In germline, CDR1 is MDHEN, CDR2 SYDVKM. The CDR3 sequence is CASHNIARTEAFF. The CDR3 bases are TGTGCCAGCCACAATATCGCACGCACTGAAGCTTTCTTT.

This chain links TRBV11-3 with TRBJ2-7; no reliable D call. The V gene lost 0 bases and the J gene lost 7 bases, with 10 bases spanning the gap. CDR3 length: 13 residues. Germline loops: CDR1 SGHNT, CDR2 YENEEA. For the CDR3, the DNA is TGTGCCAGCAGCTTAGAACCCCTGGGGGAGCAGTACTTC. This gives the protein CASSLEPLGEQYF. Based on the CDR3 plus reference TRBV11-3 and TRBJ2-7, the full variable domain is EAGVVQSPRYKIIEKKQPVAFWCNPISGHNTLYWYLQNLGQGPELLIRYENEEAVDDSQLPKDRFSAERLKGVDSTLKIQPAELGDSAVYLCASSLEPLGEQYFGPGTRLTVT.